The 23 T cell receptor beta chains in this list originate from one sample, sequenced in a study of early T cells in non-severe SARS-CoV-2 infection. TCRdb reprocessed the 5' RACE reads with MiXCR, giving one entry per CDR3 protein. The sample yields 35,000 to 45,000 distinct CDR3 sequences, approximately 6.3% seen once. Sequencing was carried out using whole blood. These receptors came from an adult who was a healthcare worker with PCR-confirmed SARS-CoV-2 infection or an uninfected control (not recorded which).

The table lists this clonotype with a few counts. The chain combines TRBV5-4 with TRBJ2-5; 11 nucleotides align to TRBD1. The V gene's germline CDR1 is SGHNT and CDR2 YYREEE (reference sequence). V dropped 4 bases and J dropped 7; count of bases not matched to a gene: 18. The CDR3 is 18 amino acids. The CDR3 loop is CASSASLRTGGLPGTQYF. CDR3 bases: TGTGCCAGCAGCGCTAGTCTCAGGACAGGGGGCTTACCAGGGACCCAGTACTTC.

This clonotype was detected ten times or more. The gene calls are TRBV4-2 and TRBJ2-7; 7 bases map to TRBD2. J lost 3 bases, V lost 0 bases, and 5 bases had no gene match. This CDR3 spans 15 amino acids. Per the germline V gene, CDR1 is LGHNA and CDR2 is YNFKEQ. The CDR3, as DNA: TGTGCCAGCAGCCAAGATCGGGGGACTATCTACGAGCAGTACTTC. Its translation is CASSQDRGTIYEQYF.

This clonotype has a count of ten or more. The rearrangement links TRBV7-3 to TRBJ1-2; tentatively, D is TRBD1 (6 bases). Trimming shortened V by 1 base and J by 14 bases, and 17 bases separated the two germline ends. Germline values: CDR1 SGHTA, CDR2 FQGTGA. This CDR3 is 13 amino acids long. This CDR3 is CASSLSRTGGLTF. The CDR3 DNA reads TGTGCCAGCAGCTTAAGTCGCACCGGGGGCTTGACCTTC. The full variable domain, its missing parts supplied by reference TRBV7-3 and TRBJ1-2, is GAGVSQTPSNKVTEKGKYVELRCDPISGHTALYWYRQSLGQGPEFLIYFQGTGAADDSGLPNDRFFAVRPEGSVSTLKIQRTERGDSAVYLCASSLSRTGGLTFGSGTRLTVV.

J is TRBJ2-1 and V is TRBV10-3, with D possibly being TRBD1 (6 bases). This CDR3 region has 13 residues. Germline CDR1 is ENHRY and CDR2 is SYGVKD. Trimming removed 6 bases from V and 7 bases from J, with 13 bases in between. CDR3 DNA: TGTGCCATCAGGGATGGGGGCTGGAATGAGCAGTTCTTC. Protein product: CAIRDGGWNEQFF.

This clonotype was recorded many times. The chain links TRBV30 to TRBJ2-5, with D perhaps TRBD2 (6 bases). V was clipped by 1 base and J by 4 bases, with 19 bases between them. Germline CDR1 is GTSNPN and CDR2 is SVGIG (reference sequence). This CDR3 has 16 residues. CDR3 in DNA: TGTGCCTGGAGTGACCCCCTGACAGCCGGGAGAGAGACCCAGTACTTC. Translation gives CAWSDPLTAGRETQYF.

In its sample, this clonotype was seen many times. The genes are TRBV21-1 and TRBJ2-1; the D segment call TRBD1 is taken from the table without a DNA check. TRBV21-1 is classified as a pseudogene. The CDR3 loop spans 14 amino acids. For the CDR3, the DNA is TGTGCCAGCAGCAAGGGGACAGTATTCTATGAGCAGTTCTTC. It specifies CASSKGTVFYEQFF.

This clonotype was recorded many times. This chain connects TRBV11-3 to TRBJ2-2; D is ambiguous. Trimming stripped 1 base from V and 5 bases from J, with 11 bases between. Per the germline V gene, CDR1 is SGHNT and CDR2 is YENEEA. The CDR3 is 15 residues long. The CDR3, as DNA: TGTGCCAGCAGCTTAGGACCAGCGAGGACCGGGGAGCTGTTTTTT. As protein: CASSLGPARTGELFF.

This clonotype was observed a few times. The V gene is TRBV27, the J gene TRBJ2-7; 7 bases are shared with TRBD1. This CDR3 contains 16 residues. The J segment lost 4 bases and the V segment lost 0 bases, leaving 9 bases of the junction unmatched. Per germline, CDR1 MNHEY and CDR2 SMNVEV (reference sequence). CDR3 sequence reads: CASSLSPGQKIYEQYF. CDR3 nucleotides: TGTGCCAGCAGTTTATCGCCGGGACAGAAGATTTACGAGCAGTACTTC.

This clonotype was observed at least ten times. V and J are TRBV4-1 and TRBJ2-1, with 10 bases matching TRBD2. Germline V gene lookup returns CDR1 MGHRA and CDR2 YSYEKL. V was pared by 3 bases and J by 8 bases, with 10 bases of the junction left unmatched. The CDR3 spans 16 residues. The CDR3 nucleotides are TGCGCCAGCAGCCACCCAGCGGGAGGGTATGACGATGAGCAGTTCTTC. It is translated as CASSHPAGGYDDEQFF.

This clonotype was counted between two and nine times. This chain connects TRBV9 to TRBJ2-1, with a tentative D call TRBD1 (6 bases). Trimming took 3 bases from V and 2 from J, leaving 12 bases between them. The CDR3 extends over 15 amino acids. In germline, CDR1 is SGDLS, CDR2 YYNGEE. As DNA, the CDR3 is TGTGCCAGCAGCGCAGCAGGGGAGACCTACAATGAGCAGTTCTTC. Translation gives CASSAAGETYNEQFF.

At least ten counts were recorded for this clonotype. The CDR3 DNA sequence: TGTGCCAGCAGTCAGGCAGGGACAGGGGTCCTTGGCTACACCTTC. It translates to CASSQAGTGVLGYTF. The chain couples TRBV6-5 to TRBJ1-2; 10 bases are a match to TRBD1. The germline CDR1 and CDR2 sequences are MNHEY and SVGAGI. The CDR3 has 15 amino acids. V shed 5 bases, J shed 7 bases, and the junction held 10 bases outside the gene matches.

There are many counts of this clonotype. The chain combines TRBV4-2 with TRBJ1-1; D unresolved. CDR1 is LGHNA and CDR2 is YNFKEQ in the germline V gene. Trimming shortened V by 1 base and J by 0 bases, and 9 bases separated the two germline ends. This CDR3 is 15 amino acids long. The CDR3 coding sequence is TGTGCCAGCAGCCAAGGAGGGCAGGTGAACACTGAAGCTTTCTTT. As protein: CASSQGGQVNTEAFF.

The chain carries TRBV19 and TRBJ1-2, with TRBD1 as a possible D gene (5 bases). Germline values: CDR1 LNHDA, CDR2 SQIVND (reference sequence). The V end lost 6 bases, the J end lost 4 bases, and 15 bases lay between the germline ends. The CDR3 contains 14 residues. CDR3 nucleotide sequence: TGTGCCAGTAGCGTCGAAACCGGGACCTATGGCTACACCTTC. The encoded protein is CASSVETGTYGYTF.

A few counts support this clonotype. The genes are TRBV19 and TRBJ2-5; 10 bases map to TRBD1. Germline CDR1 LNHDA, CDR2 SQIVND (reference sequence). J was trimmed by 4 bases and V by 9 bases; bases with no gene match: 8. The CDR3 is 14 residues long. The CDR3 loop reads CASGKDRGGETQYF. DNA of the CDR3: TGTGCCAGCGGAAAGGACAGGGGGGGAGAGACCCAGTACTTC.

This clonotype was found many times. CDR3 DNA sequence: TGTGCCAGCAGTGCCAGGGTCCAAGAGACCCAGTACTTC. As protein: CASSARVQETQYF. The chain uses TRBV12-3 or TRBV12-4 and TRBJ2-5, with D perhaps TRBD1 (5 bases). V gave up 5 bases and J gave up 1 base, with 8 bases separating them. CDR3 length: 13 amino acids.

This chain uses TRBV7-9 with TRBJ2-1, with a possible D match to TRBD1 (5 bases). The germline V gene has CDR1 SEHNR and CDR2 FQNEAQ (reference sequence). The length of the CDR3 is 12 residues. Trimming stripped 2 bases from V and 8 bases from J, with 7 bases between. CDR3 amino acids: CASSLQGYEQFF. DNA of the CDR3: TGTGCCAGCAGCTTACAGGGCTATGAGCAGTTCTTC. The entire variable domain, with the rest obtained from reference TRBV7-9 and TRBJ2-1, is as follows: DTGVSQNPRHKITKRGQNVTFRCDPISEHNRLYWYRQTLGQGPEFLTYFQNEAQLEKSRLLSDRFSAERPKGSFSTLEIQRTEQGDSAMYLCASSLQGYEQFFGPGTRLTVL.

This clonotype was counted a few times. The CDR3, as DNA: TGCGCCAGCAGTGATGGGGCGGGACTCTATGGCTACACCTTC. Translation gives CASSDGAGLYGYTF. The chain is built from TRBV10-2 and TRBJ1-2; D perhaps matches TRBD1 (5 bases). V lost 3 bases, J lost 4 bases, and 12 bases lay in between. This CDR3 spans 14 amino acids. Germline V gene sequence: CDR1 WSHSY, CDR2 SAAADI.

This clonotype has more than one count but fewer than ten. V and J are TRBV6-6 and TRBJ1-3, with TRBD1 as a possible D gene (5 bases). Between the trimmed V and J ends, which lost 2 bases and 0 bases, there was a span of 20 bases. Germline loops: CDR1 MNHNY, CDR2 SVGAGI (reference sequence). The CDR3 runs 19 residues. CDR3 loop: CASSYTHPRDGFSGNTIYF. In DNA, the CDR3 is TGTGCCAGCAGTTACACGCACCCCCGGGACGGCTTCTCTGGAAACACCATATATTTT.

Ten or more counts support this clonotype. V usage is TRBV10-3 and J usage is TRBJ2-7; the match to TRBD1 covers 9 bases. Per the germline V gene, CDR1 is ENHRY and CDR2 is SYGVKD. With 7 bases clipped from V and 2 bases from J, the junction kept 6 bases outside the gene matches. The CDR3 has 14 residues. DNA of the CDR3: TGTGCCATCAAAGGTCGGACAGGGGCCTACGAGCAGTACTTC. Translation: CAIKGRTGAYEQYF.

Many counts were recorded for this clonotype. The V gene is TRBV11-2, the J gene TRBJ2-7, with a tentative D call TRBD2 (6 bases). The V and J ends lost 6 bases and 5 bases respectively, with 17 bases between them. Germline-derived CDR1 and CDR2 are SGHAT and FQNNGV. This CDR3 contains 14 residues. The CDR3 DNA follows: TGTGCCAGCAGTCGCGGGGTCCCGGGGGACGAGCAGTACTTC. Protein product: CASSRGVPGDEQYF.

Notes on this clonotype: This clone may be a read error of a much larger clone one base away. This chain links TRBV7-2 with TRBJ1-2; D not resolved. This CDR3 spans 15 amino acids. The V gene's germline CDR1 is SGHTA and CDR2 FQGNSA. Deletions cut 2 bases from V and 0 bases from J, with 10 bases between. CDR3 protein: CASSLSNGPNYGYTF. The CDR3 nucleotides read TGTGCCAGCAGCTTAAGTAATGGCCCTAACTATGGCTACACCTTC.

This clonotype was seen ten or more times. The V call is TRBV6-1, the J call TRBJ2-7; no clear D. The CDR3 is made up of 16 amino acids. V was cut by 7 bases and J by 3 bases, with 22 bases left in between. CDR1 is MNHNS and CDR2 is SASEGT in the germline V gene. The CDR3 is CASISSEAVNYYEQYF. CDR3 bases: TGTGCCAGCATCTCTAGTGAAGCTGTGAATTACTACGAGCAGTACTTC.

The sample holds many counts of this clonotype. The chain uses TRBV2 and TRBJ1-1, with TRBD1 identical over 7 bases. The CDR3 contains 12 residues. V lost 7 bases, J lost 4 bases, and 3 bases stayed unmatched. CDR1 SNHLY and CDR2 FYNNEI come from the germline V gene. The CDR3, as DNA: TGTGCCAGCAAGACAGGGCCCACTGAAGCTTTCTTT. Amino acid sequence: CASKTGPTEAFF.